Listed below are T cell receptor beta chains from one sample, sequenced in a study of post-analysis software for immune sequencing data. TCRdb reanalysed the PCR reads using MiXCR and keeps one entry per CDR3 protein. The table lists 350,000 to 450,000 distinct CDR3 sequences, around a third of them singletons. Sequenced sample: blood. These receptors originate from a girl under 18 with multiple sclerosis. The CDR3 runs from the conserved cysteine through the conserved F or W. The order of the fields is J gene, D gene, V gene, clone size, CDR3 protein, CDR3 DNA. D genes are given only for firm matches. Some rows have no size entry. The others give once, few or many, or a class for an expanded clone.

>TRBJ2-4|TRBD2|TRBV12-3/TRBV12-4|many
CASSPLAGLAKNIQYF
TGTGCCAGCAGTCCGTTAGCGGGACTAGCCAAAAACATTCAGTACTTC
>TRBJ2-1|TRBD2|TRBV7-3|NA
CASSPGLAFDEQFF
TGTGCCAGCAGCCCCGGACTAGCTTTCGATGAGCAGTTCTTC
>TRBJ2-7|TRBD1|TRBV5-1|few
CASSSGQGSPYEQYF
TGCGCCAGCAGCTCCGGACAGGGGAGTCCCTACGAGCAGTACTTC
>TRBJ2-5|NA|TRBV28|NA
CASSFGHPGGETQYF
TGTGCCAGCAGTTTCGGCCACCCCGGTGGAGAGACCCAGTACTTC
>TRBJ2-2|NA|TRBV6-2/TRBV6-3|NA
CASRGSGAGTGELFF
TGTGCCAGCAGGGGCTCGGGGGCCGGGACCGGGGAGCTGTTTTTT
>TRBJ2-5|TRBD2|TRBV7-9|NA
CASSKRTSGGPTQETQYF
TGTGCCAGCAGCAAGCGGACTAGCGGGGGGCCAACCCAAGAGACCCAGTACTTC
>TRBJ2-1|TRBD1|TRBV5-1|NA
CASSPGTATYNEQFF
TGCGCCAGCAGCCCCGGGACAGCAACTTACAATGAGCAGTTCTTC
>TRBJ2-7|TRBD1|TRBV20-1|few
CSPPGQIGPYEQYF
TGCAGTCCCCCGGGACAGATAGGCCCCTACGAGCAGTACTTC
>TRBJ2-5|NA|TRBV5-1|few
CASSLTSLGNEQYF
TGCGCCAGCAGCTTGACTAGCCTGGGGAATGAGCAGTACTTC
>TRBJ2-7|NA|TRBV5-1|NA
CASSRGGRPNEQYF
TGCGCCAGCAGTAGGGGGGGGCGCCCTAACGAGCAGTACTTC
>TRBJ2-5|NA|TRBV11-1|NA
CASSKTRQETQYF
TGTGCCAGCAGTAAGACTAGGCAAGAGACCCAGTACTTC
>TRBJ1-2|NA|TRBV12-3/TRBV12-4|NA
CASSLEVPDGYTF
TGTGCCAGCAGTTTGGAGGTGCCAGATGGCTACACCTTC
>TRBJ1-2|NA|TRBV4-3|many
CASSQDGVYGYTF
TGCGCCAGCAGCCAAGATGGGGTCTATGGCTACACCTTC
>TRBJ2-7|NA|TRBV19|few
CASIPFGGVTYEQYF
TGTGCCAGTATTCCTTTTGGGGGTGTCACTTACGAGCAGTACTTC
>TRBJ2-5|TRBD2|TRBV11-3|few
CASSFGLGGDQETQYF
TGTGCCAGCAGCTTTGGTTTGGGGGGGGATCAAGAGACCCAGTACTTC
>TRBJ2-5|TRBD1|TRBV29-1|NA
CSERTGKETQYF
TGCAGCGAGAGGACAGGGAAAGAGACCCAGTACTTC
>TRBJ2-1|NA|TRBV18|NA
CASSPPEVPHYNEQFF
TGTGCCAGCTCACCACCAGAGGTTCCCCACTACAATGAGCAGTTCTTC
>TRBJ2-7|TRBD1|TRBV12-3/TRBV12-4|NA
CASSPTTGLGAYEQYF
TGTGCCAGCAGCCCGACGACAGGGTTGGGAGCCTACGAGCAGTACTTC
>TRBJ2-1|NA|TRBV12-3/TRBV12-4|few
CASSFGWESTNNEQFF
TGTGCCAGCAGTTTCGGATGGGAGAGTACCAACAATGAGCAGTTCTTC
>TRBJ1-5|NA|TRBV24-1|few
CATSDADQPQHF
TGTGCCACCAGTGATGCCGATCAGCCCCAGCATTTT
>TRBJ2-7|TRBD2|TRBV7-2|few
CASSFTTSGGGYEQYF
TGTGCCAGCAGCTTTACGACTAGCGGGGGCGGATACGAGCAGTACTTC